Shown below are 10 T cell receptor beta chains from a single sample sequenced in a study of OX40 agonist ivuxolimab in advanced cancers. Clones were read by immunoSEQ multiplex PCR, and TCRdb kept only the in-frame ones, dropping some. The repertoire consists of around 30,000 clones, with approximately 86% occurring once and the leading ten covering approximately 33%. Source: CD4+ or CD8+ T cells sorted from blood, taken in a trial of the OX40 agonist ivuxolimab. The receptors stem from an adult with an advanced solid tumor such as melanoma, head and neck, liver or kidney cancer.

This clone came up once. Here the CDR3 reads CASSLRGNRVTDTQYF. In DNA form, the CDR3 reads TGTGCCAGCAGCTTGAGAGGGAACAGGGTAACAGATACGCAGTATTTT. The chain carries TRBV11-2 and TRBJ2-3; TRBD1 might be the D (6 bases). The ends were cut back, 3 bases at V and 3 bases at J, with 16 bases in the middle. The CDR3 runs 16 residues. CDR1 and CDR2 (germline): SGHAT, FQNNGV.

The CDR3 DNA is TGTGCCAGCAGTCCCGGGGTCGGGGAGCTGTTTTTT. It is translated as CASSPGVGELFF. This chain connects TRBV27 to TRBJ2-2; TRBD2 is a possible D gene (5 bases). The ends were cut back, 5 bases at V and 7 bases at J, with 8 bases in the middle. The CDR3 loop spans 12 amino acids. Germline V gene data show CDR1 as MNHEY and CDR2 as SMNVEV (reference sequence).

The CDR3 sequence: CASSQAITGELFF. DNA for the CDR3: TGTGCCAGCAGCCAAGCGATCACCGGGGAGCTGTTTTTT. The V call is TRBV14, the J call TRBJ2-2, with D uncertain. V gave up 1 base and J gave up 4 bases, with 4 bases separating them. The CDR3 is 13 residues long. Germline CDR1 and CDR2: SGHDN and FVKESK.

The CDR3 coding sequence is TGTGCCAGCAGCCAGGATTTCAGCGGGGGGGCCTACAATGAGCAGTTCTTC. Protein: CASSQDFSGGAYNEQFF. The chain carries TRBV4-2 and TRBJ2-1; 10 bases are a match to TRBD2. Trimming took 3 bases from V and 2 from J; bases not matched to a gene: 7. Per the germline V gene, CDR1 is LGHNA and CDR2 is YNFKEQ. This CDR3 comprises 17 residues.

V gene TRBV28 combines with J gene TRBJ1-2; TRBD1 might be the D (5 bases). V dropped 5 bases and J dropped 4 bases, with 17 bases sitting between them. The CDR3 length is 15 residues. Germline CDR1 is MDHEN and CDR2 is SYDVKM. The CDR3 here is CASSTGAFDPYGYTF. The CDR3 DNA reads TGTGCCAGCAGTACCGGGGCGTTCGACCCCTATGGCTACACCTTC.

The V gene is TRBV10-3, the J gene TRBJ1-2; D gene unclear. V lost 7 bases and J 6 bases, leaving 15 bases between the germline ends. The CDR3 has 13 amino acids. Germline V gene data show CDR1 as ENHRY and CDR2 as SYGVKD. The CDR3 nucleotides are TGTGCCATCAAAGAGACGAGGAAGGATGGCTACACCTTC. Its translation is CAIKETRKDGYTF.

The chain employs TRBV29-1 and TRBJ1-5, with TRBD1 matching over 10 bases. The V segment lost 6 bases and the J segment 4 bases; nucleotides outside the gene matches: 0. This CDR3 comprises 12 residues. Germline values: CDR1 SQVTM, CDR2 ANQGSEA. The CDR3 here is CSVGQGNQPQHF. CDR3 coding DNA: TGCAGCGTGGGACAGGGGAATCAGCCCCAGCATTTT.

The chain has TRBV28 and TRBJ1-4, with D unclear. Germline loops: CDR1 MDHEN, CDR2 SYDVKM. The CDR3 is made up of 16 amino acids. The V gene lost 2 bases and the J gene lost 0 bases, with 10 bases spanning the gap. This CDR3 reads CASSLPDGATNEKLFF. CDR3 bases: TGTGCCAGCAGTTTACCAGATGGGGCAACTAATGAAAAACTGTTTTTT.

The chain is built from TRBV21-1 and TRBJ1-1. TRBV21-1 is reported as a pseudogene. The CDR3 has 13 amino acids. In nucleotides, the CDR3 is TGTGCCAGCAGCAAAGCGCTAGGGTTTGAGGCTTTCTTT. This gives the protein CASSKALGFEAFF.

The rearrangement uses TRBV28 and TRBJ2-6; D uncertain. Trimming shortened V by 7 bases and J by 2 bases, and 9 bases separated the two germline ends. CDR1 and CDR2 from the germline V gene are MDHEN and SYDVKM. CDR3 length: 14 amino acids. In DNA form, the CDR3 reads TGTGCCAGCACTATCTACCCTGGGGCCAACGTCCTGACTTTC. Translating it yields CASTIYPGANVLTF.